Sequencing of this T cell receptor beta chain was carried out in a study of cytomegalovirus exposure and HLA in healthy donors. Findings of the study overall: As a later analysis showed, several of the most significant clusters appeared to be linked to common viral pathogens. TCR beta V- and J-gene trimming, according to a later analysis, was linked to a missense DCLRE1C variant. Reportedly, cytomegalovirus status was diagnosed with high sensitivity and specificity. Reportedly, HLA-A and HLA-B alleles of most subjects were accurately predicted from TCR beta.

Germline V gene sequence: CDR1 SGHTA, CDR2 FQGNSA. The ends lost 3 bases at V and 7 bases at J; junction bases unmatched: 12. The CDR3 contains 16 residues. To note about this clone: Its target is unknown.

13 Jbeta primers and 60 Vbeta primers were used for the PCR. TCRdb keeps only in-frame clones here, not all; method: immunoSEQ multiplex PCR. This table has approximately 53,000 clones, 72% appearing once. V and J are TRBV7-2 and TRBJ2-1; 7 bases are a match to TRBD2. The specimen sequenced was PBMCs. This TCR derives from a woman aged 45 to 65 in good health and CMV-seronegative. The CDR3 protein is CASSFERGRRRNEQFF. DNA for the CDR3: TGTGCCAGCAGCTTTGAGCGGGGCCGGCGCAGGAATGAGCAGTTCTTC.